These T cell receptor beta chains were read from a single sample in a study of human CD8 memory T cell subsets. TCRdb reanalyzed the 5' RACE reads and collapses them to one entry per CDR3 protein, without DNA. The sample table sets out 15,000 to 20,000 distinct CDR3 sequences. The sequenced material came from CD8+ stem-like memory T cells (TSCM and TCM) sorted from PBMCs. These receptors all stem from a human donor in good health. Both conserved end residues are part of each CDR3. The order of the fields is V gene, clone size, J gene, CDR3 protein. Size tells how often a clone was seen (once, few, many) or the class of an expanded clone, and some rows leave it out.

>TRBV20-1|-|TRBJ2-1
CSARELASNEQFF
>TRBV7-6|-|TRBJ2-2
CASSFHRQGGGELFF
>TRBV20-1|-|TRBJ2-1
CSANPAGVEQFF
>TRBV6-6|-|TRBJ1-5
CASTTNSNQPQHF
>TRBV3-1|medium-sized|TRBJ2-2
CASTDLAGAPQGTGELFF
>TRBV6-5|-|TRBJ1-1
CASREGNTEAFF
>TRBV13|-|TRBJ1-2
CASSDNGVGFNYGYTF
>TRBV6-6|-|TRBJ2-7
CASSGDRSPSYEQYF
>TRBV2|-|TRBJ2-5
CATTEEKYQETQYF
>TRBV7-9|-|TRBJ2-7
CASSSTSGAPYEQYF
>TRBV19|-|TRBJ2-1
CASSIPGQGNEQFF
>TRBV20-1|-|TRBJ2-3
CSAKWADSTDTQYF
>TRBV29-1|-|TRBJ1-2
CSVRSGGDYGYTF
>TRBV5-4|-|TRBJ2-7
CASSLGTDEQYF
>TRBV5-1|-|TRBJ2-7
CASSPTGTYEQYF
>TRBV29-1|-|TRBJ2-5
CSVVGTGVQETQYF
>TRBV6-2/TRBV6-3|-|TRBJ2-2
CASSYSGQTTGELFF
>TRBV6-2/TRBV6-3|-|TRBJ2-7
CASDSGTDYEQYF
>TRBV5-6|-|TRBJ1-1
CASSLGSGGRNTEAFF
>TRBV28|medium-sized|TRBJ1-4
CASSSGQLNEKLFF
>TRBV6-4|-|TRBJ2-2
CASSDSIGTGELFF
>TRBV4-3|-|TRBJ2-1
CASSQDLQGAGNEQFF
>TRBV4-3|-|TRBJ2-7
CASSQGATGTALDEQYF